This T cell receptor beta chain emerged from a study of CD8 T cells in ankylosing spondylitis. Construction of TCR beta libraries was performed using quantitative 5'-RACE with molecular barcodes. TCRdb reprocessed the 5' RACE reads via MiXCR and lists one record per CDR3 protein. Among roughly 90,000 distinct CDR3 sequences, roughly 8% were seen once, and the ten largest hold around 10%. From germline, CDR1 is LNHDA and CDR2 SQIVND (reference sequence). This CDR3 spans 17 amino acids. Losses at the gene ends were 5 bases for V and 5 bases for J; bases not matched to a gene: 15. The sample holds many counts of this clonotype. Its target is not known. Overall study results and limits: Typical of ankylosing spondylitis blood, it appeared, was a TCR beta motif of under 10 highly homologous variants. Reportedly, disease-linked clones are significantly enriched in ankylosing spondylitis patients' matched synovial fluid.

This chain links TRBV19 with TRBJ2-1, with TRBD1 matching over 7 bases. Material: blood, either unsorted or a sorted T cell fraction (not recorded which). The TCR sequence derives from a male donor with ankylosing spondylitis or in good health (not recorded which). CDR3 in DNA: TGTGCCAGTAGTTCTAAGACAGGGTGGGAATGGGACAATGAGCAGTTCTTC. Its translation is CASSSKTGWEWDNEQFF.